This paragraph reports one T cell receptor beta chain. Deletions cut 5 bases from V and 2 bases from J, with 13 bases between. The CDR3 runs 15 residues. CDR1 and CDR2 (germline): SGHTA, FQGNSA. The diagnoses drew upon clinical symptoms, serum thyroxine and TRAb, thyroid ultrasound and orbital computed tomography. The data stem from a study of T cells in Graves' hyperthyroidism and ophthalmopathy. TCR beta CDR3 region amplification was performed from RNA transcripts. First-round RT-PCR targeting the TCR CDR3 was performed with the HTBI primer set. TCRdb re-analysed the multiplex PCR reads in MiXCR, keeping a single row per CDR3 protein. The sample gives 500,000 to 600,000 distinct CDR3 sequences, over 15% of which show up once; around a sixth is in the top ten.

The sequence was obtained from a woman aged 18-29 years with Graves' hyperthyroidism. The chain uses TRBV7-2 and TRBJ2-1, with TRBD2 as a possible D gene (6 bases). Sequences were obtained from blood. CDR3 sequence (DNA): TGTGCCAGCAGCAGAGCGGGTATTCCCTACAATGAGCAGTTCTTC. This translates into CASSRAGIPYNEQFF.